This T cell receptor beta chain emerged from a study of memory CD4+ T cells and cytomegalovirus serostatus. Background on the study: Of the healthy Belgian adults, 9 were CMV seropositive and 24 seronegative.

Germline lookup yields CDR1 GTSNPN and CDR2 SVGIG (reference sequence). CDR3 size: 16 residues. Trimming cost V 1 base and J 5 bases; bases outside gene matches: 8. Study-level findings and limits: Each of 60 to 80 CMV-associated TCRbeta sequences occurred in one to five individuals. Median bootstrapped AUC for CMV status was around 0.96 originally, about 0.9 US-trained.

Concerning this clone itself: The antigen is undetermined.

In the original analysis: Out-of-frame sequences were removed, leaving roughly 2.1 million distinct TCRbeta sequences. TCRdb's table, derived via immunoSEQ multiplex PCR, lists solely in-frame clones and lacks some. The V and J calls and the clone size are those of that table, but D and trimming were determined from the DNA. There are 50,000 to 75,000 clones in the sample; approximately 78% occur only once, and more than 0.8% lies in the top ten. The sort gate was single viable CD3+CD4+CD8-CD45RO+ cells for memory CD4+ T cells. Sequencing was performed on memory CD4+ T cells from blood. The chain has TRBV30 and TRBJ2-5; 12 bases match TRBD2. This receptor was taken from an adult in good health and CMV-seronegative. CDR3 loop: CAWSAGLAGGLETQYF. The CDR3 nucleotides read TGTGCCTGGAGTGCGGGGCTAGCGGGGGGGCTTGAGACCCAGTACTTC.